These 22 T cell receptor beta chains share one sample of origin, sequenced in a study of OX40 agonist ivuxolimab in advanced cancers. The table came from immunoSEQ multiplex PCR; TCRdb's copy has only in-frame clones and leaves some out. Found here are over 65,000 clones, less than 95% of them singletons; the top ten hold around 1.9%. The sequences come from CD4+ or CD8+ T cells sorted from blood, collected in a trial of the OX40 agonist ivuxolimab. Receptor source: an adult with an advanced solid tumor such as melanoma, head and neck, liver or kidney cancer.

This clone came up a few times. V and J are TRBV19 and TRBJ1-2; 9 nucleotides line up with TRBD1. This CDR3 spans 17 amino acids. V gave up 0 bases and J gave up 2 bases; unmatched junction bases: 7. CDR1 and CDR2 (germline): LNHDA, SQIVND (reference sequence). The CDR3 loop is CASSIDLQTGGNYGYTF. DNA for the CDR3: TGTGCCAGTAGTATAGATCTACAGACAGGGGGAAACTATGGCTACACCTTC.

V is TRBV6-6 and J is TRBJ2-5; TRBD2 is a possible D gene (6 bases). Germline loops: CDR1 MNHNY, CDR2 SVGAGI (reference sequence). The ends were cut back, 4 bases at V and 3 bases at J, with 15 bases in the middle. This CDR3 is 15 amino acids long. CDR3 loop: CASSWGGTLKETQYF. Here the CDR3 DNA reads TGTGCCAGCAGTTGGGGCGGGACTCTCAAAGAGACCCAGTACTTC.

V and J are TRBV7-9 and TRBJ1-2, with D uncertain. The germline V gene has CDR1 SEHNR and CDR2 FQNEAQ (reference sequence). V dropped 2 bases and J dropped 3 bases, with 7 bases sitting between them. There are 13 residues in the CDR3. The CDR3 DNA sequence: TGTGCCAGCAGCTTAAGGGCGGACTATGGCTACACCTTC. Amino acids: CASSLRADYGYTF.

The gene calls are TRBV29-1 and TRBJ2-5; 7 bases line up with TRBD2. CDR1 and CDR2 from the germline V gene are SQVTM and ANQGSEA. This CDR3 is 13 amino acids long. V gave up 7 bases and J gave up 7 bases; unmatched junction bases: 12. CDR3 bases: TGCAGCGGGGAGGGCCCGGGGTTGGGGACCCAGTACTTC. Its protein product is CSGEGPGLGTQYF.

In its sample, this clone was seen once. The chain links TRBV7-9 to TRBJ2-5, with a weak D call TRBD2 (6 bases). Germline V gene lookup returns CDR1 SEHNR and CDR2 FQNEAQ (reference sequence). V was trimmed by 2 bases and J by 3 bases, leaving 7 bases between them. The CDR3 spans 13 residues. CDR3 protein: CASSLSGEETQYF. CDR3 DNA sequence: TGTGCCAGCAGCTTATCGGGGGAAGAGACCCAGTACTTC.

The CDR3 DNA reads as TGTGCCAGCAGACCCCCGGACAGAAACGAGCAGTACTTC. Translated, it gives CASRPPDRNEQYF. The chain couples TRBV27 to TRBJ2-7; tentatively, D is TRBD1 (6 bases). Germline loops: CDR1 MNHEY, CDR2 SMNVEV (reference sequence). There are 13 residues in the CDR3. Trimming cost V 6 bases and J 5 bases, with 14 bases left between them.

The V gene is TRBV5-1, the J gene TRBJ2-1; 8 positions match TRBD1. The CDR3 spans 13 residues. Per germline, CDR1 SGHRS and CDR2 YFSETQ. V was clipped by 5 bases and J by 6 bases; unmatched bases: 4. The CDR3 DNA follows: TGCGCCAGCAGGAGCGACAGGGGCAATGAGCAGTTCTTC. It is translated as CASRSDRGNEQFF.

CDR3 sequence: CARGSSPYEQYF. Here the CDR3 DNA reads TGTGCCAGGGGGAGTAGCCCCTACGAGCAGTACTTC. J is TRBJ2-7 and V is TRBV21-1; the table gives TRBD2 as D, unverified against the DNA. TRBV21-1 is shown as a pseudogene. The CDR3 totals 12 residues.

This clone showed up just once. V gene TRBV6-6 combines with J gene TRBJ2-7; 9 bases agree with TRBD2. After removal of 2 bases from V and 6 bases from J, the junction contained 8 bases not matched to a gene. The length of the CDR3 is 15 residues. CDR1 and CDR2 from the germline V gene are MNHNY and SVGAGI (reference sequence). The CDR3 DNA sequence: TGTGCCAGCAGTTACGGCGGCGGGAGGGCCGTCGAGCAGTACTTC. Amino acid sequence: CASSYGGGRAVEQYF.

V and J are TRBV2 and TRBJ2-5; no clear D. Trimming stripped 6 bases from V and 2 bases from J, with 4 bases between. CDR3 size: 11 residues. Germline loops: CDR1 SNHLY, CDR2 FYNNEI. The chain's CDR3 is CASRSQETQYF. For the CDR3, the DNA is TGTGCCAGCAGGAGTCAAGAGACCCAGTACTTC.

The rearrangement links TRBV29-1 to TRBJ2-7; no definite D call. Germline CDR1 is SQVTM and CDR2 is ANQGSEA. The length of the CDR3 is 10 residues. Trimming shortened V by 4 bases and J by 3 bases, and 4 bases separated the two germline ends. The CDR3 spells CSVGGYEQYF. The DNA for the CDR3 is TGCAGCGTTGGGGGCTACGAGCAGTACTTC.

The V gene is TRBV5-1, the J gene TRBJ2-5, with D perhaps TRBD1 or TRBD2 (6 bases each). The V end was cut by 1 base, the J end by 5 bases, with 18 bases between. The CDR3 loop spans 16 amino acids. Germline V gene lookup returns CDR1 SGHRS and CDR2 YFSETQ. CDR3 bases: TGCGCCAGCAGCTTGTATCCAGGGGAGAGCGGGGAGACCCAGTACTTC. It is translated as CASSLYPGESGETQYF.

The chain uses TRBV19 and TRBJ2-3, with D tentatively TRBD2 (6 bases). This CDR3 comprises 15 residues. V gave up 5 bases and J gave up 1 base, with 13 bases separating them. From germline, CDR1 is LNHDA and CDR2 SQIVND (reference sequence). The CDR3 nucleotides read TGTGCCAGTAGTCGGGGCAGGGAGGGCACAGATACGCAGTATTTT. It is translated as CASSRGREGTDTQYF.

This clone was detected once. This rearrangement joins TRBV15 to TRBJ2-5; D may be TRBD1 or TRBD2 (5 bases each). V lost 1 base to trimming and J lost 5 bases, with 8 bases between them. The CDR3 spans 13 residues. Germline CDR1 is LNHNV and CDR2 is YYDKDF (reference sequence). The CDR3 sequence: CATSRGRDETQYF. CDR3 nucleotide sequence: TGTGCCACCAGCAGAGGTAGGGACGAGACCCAGTACTTC.

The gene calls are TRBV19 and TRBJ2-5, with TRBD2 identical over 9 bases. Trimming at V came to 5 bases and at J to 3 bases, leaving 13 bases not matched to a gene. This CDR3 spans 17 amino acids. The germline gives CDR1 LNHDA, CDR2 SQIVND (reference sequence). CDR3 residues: CASSQDGLAGLEETQYF. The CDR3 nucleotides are TGTGCCAGTAGTCAAGATGGGCTAGCGGGATTAGAAGAGACCCAGTACTTC.

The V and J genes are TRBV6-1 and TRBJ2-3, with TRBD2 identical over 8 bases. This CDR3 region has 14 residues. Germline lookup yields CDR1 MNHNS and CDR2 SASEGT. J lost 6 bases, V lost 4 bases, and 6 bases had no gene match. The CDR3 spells CASSGNSGADTQYF. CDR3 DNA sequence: TGTGCCAGCAGTGGGAATAGCGGGGCTGATACGCAGTATTTT.

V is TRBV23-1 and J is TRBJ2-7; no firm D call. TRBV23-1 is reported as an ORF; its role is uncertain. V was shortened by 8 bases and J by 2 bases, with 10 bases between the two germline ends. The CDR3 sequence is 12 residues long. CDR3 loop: CASEFSAYEQYF. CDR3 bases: TGCGCCAGCGAGTTCTCCGCCTACGAGCAGTACTTC.

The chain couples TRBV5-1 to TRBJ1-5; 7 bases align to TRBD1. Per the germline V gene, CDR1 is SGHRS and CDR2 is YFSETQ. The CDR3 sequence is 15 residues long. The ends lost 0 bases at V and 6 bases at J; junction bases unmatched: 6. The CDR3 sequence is CASSLEGGAGQPQHF. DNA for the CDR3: TGCGCCAGCAGCTTGGAAGGGGGCGCCGGTCAGCCCCAGCATTTT.

The CDR3: CASLRTSGTGNEQFF. In nucleotides, the CDR3 is TGTGCCAGCCTCCGGACTAGCGGGACGGGCAATGAGCAGTTCTTC. This chain links TRBV6-5 with TRBJ2-1; 12 nucleotides match TRBD2. V lost 8 bases, J lost 6 bases, and 8 bases stayed unmatched. Per germline, CDR1 MNHEY and CDR2 SVGAGI. The CDR3 is 15 amino acids.

In DNA form, the CDR3 reads TGTGCCAGCATCGGTGGGGTCCCCTACGAGCAGTACTTC. It specifies CASIGGVPYEQYF. The chain employs TRBV28 and TRBJ2-7; no definite D call. The length of the CDR3 is 13 residues. The germline CDR1 and CDR2 sequences are MDHEN and SYDVKM. Trimming took off 7 bases at V and 2 bases at J, with 12 bases between the two ends.

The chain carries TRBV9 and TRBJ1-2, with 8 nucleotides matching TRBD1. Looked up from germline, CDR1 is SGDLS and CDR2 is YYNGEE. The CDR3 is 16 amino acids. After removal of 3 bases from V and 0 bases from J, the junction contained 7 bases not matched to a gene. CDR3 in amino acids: CASSEPGQDPNYGYTF. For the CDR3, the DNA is TGTGCCAGCAGCGAACCGGGACAGGACCCTAACTATGGCTACACCTTC.

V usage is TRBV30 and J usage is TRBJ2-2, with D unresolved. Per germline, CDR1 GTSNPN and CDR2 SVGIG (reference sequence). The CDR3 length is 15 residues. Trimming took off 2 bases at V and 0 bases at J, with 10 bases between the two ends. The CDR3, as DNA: TGTGCCTGGAGTAAGCAGCCCGCGAACACCGGGGAGCTGTTTTTT. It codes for CAWSKQPANTGELFF.